This entry is about one T cell receptor beta chain. Its specificity is not known. The sort gate was single viable CD3+CD4+CD8-CD45RO+ cells for memory CD4+ T cells. TCRdb's copy holds only in-frame clones and misses some; the assay was immunoSEQ multiplex PCR. The sample yields tens of thousands of clones, 76% seen once. This sample was included in a study of memory CD4+ T cells and cytomegalovirus serostatus. Study overall: This sample comes from healthy Belgian adults, 8 to 10 CMV seropositive, approximately 25 seronegative. Study outcomes and limitations: Of more than 150 reported CMV TCRbeta sequences, 67 were found in memory CD4+ repertoires.

The V gene's germline CDR1 is MGHRA and CDR2 YSYEKL. J lost 2 bases, V lost 1 base, and 5 bases had no gene match. The CDR3 loop spans 16 amino acids. Sequencing input: memory CD4+ T cells from blood. The clonotype comes from an adult in good health and CMV-seropositive. The rearrangement joins TRBV4-1 to TRBJ1-5; TRBD1 matches at 7 bases. The DNA of the CDR3 is TGCGCCAGCAGCCAAGTGGCAGGGGGGGGCAATCAGCCCCAGCATTTT. This encodes CASSQVAGGGNQPQHF.